This T cell receptor (beta chain) was documented in a study of beta chain features in type 1 diabetes. Study outcomes and limitations: Shortening that was moderate but significant affected the TCRB CDR3s of Type 1 diabetes patients in all four CD4+ subsets.

Germline CDR1 reads LGHNA; CDR2 reads YNFKEQ. This CDR3 spans 15 amino acids. The ends were cut back, 3 bases at V and 0 bases at J, with 9 bases in the middle. Expressed TCRB transcripts were sequenced because the isolated RNA had all been reverse transcribed beforehand. The protocol was immunoSEQ multiplex PCR, while the TCRdb copy is restricted to in-frame clones and leaves out a portion. The sample includes 150,000 to 180,000 clones, 10% of them seen just once. This clone was seen many times. Its antigen is currently unknown. Sequenced sample: central memory CD4+ T cells from blood. This chain uses TRBV4-2 with TRBJ1-3; the D is unclear. The origin of this receptor is a man aged 25 to 45 with type 1 diabetes. This chain's CDR3 is CASSQIGFSGNTIYF. CDR3 sequence (DNA): TGTGCCAGCAGCCAGATCGGGTTCTCTGGAAACACCATATATTTT.